The rows below give T cell receptor beta chains drawn from one sample of a study of T cell responses to AZD1222 COVID-19 vaccine. The table came from immunoSEQ multiplex PCR; TCRdb's copy has only in-frame clones and leaves some out. The sample holds 95,000 to 150,000 clones; around 90% are singletons and the top ten take less than 30%. Sequencing was performed on peripheral blood, taken on day 0 of AZD1222 vaccination. The receptors originated from an adult in good health. Both conserved end residues are part of each CDR3. The order of the fields is CDR3 length, V gene, D gene, J gene, clone size, CDR3 DNA, CDR3 protein. The D gene is left open where the match is weak. Not all rows give a size; the values are once, few, many and, for expanded clones, a class.

CDR3 length: 16; V gene: TRBV4-1; D gene: TRBD2; J gene: TRBJ2-7; clone size: NA; CDR3 DNA: TGCGCCAGCAGCCCTGGGACTAGCGGGGGCCCCTACGAGCAGTACTTC; CDR3 protein: CASSPGTSGGPYEQYF
CDR3 length: 15; V gene: TRBV9; D gene: NA; J gene: TRBJ2-2; clone size: NA; CDR3 DNA: TGTGCCAGCAGCGTAGCAGGGACGAACACCGGGGAGCTGTTTTTT; CDR3 protein: CASSVAGTNTGELFF
CDR3 length: 16; V gene: TRBV10-3; D gene: TRBD1; J gene: TRBJ1-4; clone size: NA; CDR3 DNA: TGTGCCATCAGTGATACCGCAGGGGGAGGAAATGAAAAACTGTTTTTT; CDR3 protein: CAISDTAGGGNEKLFF
CDR3 length: 13; V gene: TRBV30; D gene: TRBD1; J gene: TRBJ1-1; clone size: NA; CDR3 DNA: TGTGCCTGGGACAGGGGGCGCGGCACTGAAGCTTTCTTT; CDR3 protein: CAWDRGRGTEAFF
CDR3 length: 15; V gene: TRBV27; D gene: NA; J gene: TRBJ2-1; clone size: NA; CDR3 DNA: TGTGCCAGCACCACAGGTGAACTCGCCTACAATGAGCAGTTCTTC; CDR3 protein: CASTTGELAYNEQFF
CDR3 length: 17; V gene: TRBV7-9; D gene: TRBD2; J gene: TRBJ2-5; clone size: NA; CDR3 DNA: TGTGCCAGCAGCTTAGGGTGGGCTAGCGGGGCCCAAGAGACCCAGTACTTC; CDR3 protein: CASSLGWASGAQETQYF
CDR3 length: 16; V gene: TRBV11-2; D gene: TRBD1; J gene: TRBJ1-2; clone size: NA; CDR3 DNA: TGTGCCAGCAGCGGGACAGGTCCCTCTTCTAACTATGGCTACACCTTC; CDR3 protein: CASSGTGPSSNYGYTF
CDR3 length: 12; V gene: TRBV29-1; D gene: TRBD1; J gene: TRBJ2-7; clone size: NA; CDR3 DNA: TGCAGCGCAGGGACAGCAACCTACGAGCAGTACTTC; CDR3 protein: CSAGTATYEQYF
CDR3 length: 16; V gene: TRBV9; D gene: TRBD2; J gene: TRBJ2-3; clone size: NA; CDR3 DNA: TGTGCCAGCAGCACGGGACTAGCGGGAGGGCTGGATACGCAGTATTTT; CDR3 protein: CASSTGLAGGLDTQYF
CDR3 length: 15; V gene: TRBV7-8; D gene: TRBD1; J gene: TRBJ1-2; clone size: few; CDR3 DNA: TGTGCCAGCAGCCCGAGACAGGGCGGTTTCTATGGCTACACCTTC; CDR3 protein: CASSPRQGGFYGYTF
CDR3 length: 13; V gene: TRBV12-3/TRBV12-4; D gene: NA; J gene: TRBJ1-5; clone size: NA; CDR3 DNA: TGTGCCAGCAGTTTAACCCCCCATCAGCCCCAGCATTTT; CDR3 protein: CASSLTPHQPQHF
CDR3 length: 14; V gene: TRBV18; D gene: NA; J gene: TRBJ2-5; clone size: NA; CDR3 DNA: TGTGCCAGCTCACCACCCCCCCCGAGCGAGACCCAGTACTTC; CDR3 protein: CASSPPPPSETQYF
CDR3 length: 13; V gene: TRBV27; D gene: TRBD2; J gene: TRBJ2-1; clone size: once; CDR3 DNA: TGTGCCAGCATGGCGCGGGGGTACAATGAGCAGTTCTTC; CDR3 protein: CASMARGYNEQFF
CDR3 length: 13; V gene: TRBV18; D gene: NA; J gene: TRBJ2-7; clone size: NA; CDR3 DNA: TGTGCCAGCTCACCAGGGACCTCCTACGAGCAGTACTTC; CDR3 protein: CASSPGTSYEQYF
CDR3 length: 16; V gene: TRBV7-3; D gene: NA; J gene: TRBJ2-3; clone size: NA; CDR3 DNA: TGTGCCAGCAGCTTAGACTTGGCTAGCGGCACAGATACGCAGTATTTT; CDR3 protein: CASSLDLASGTDTQYF
CDR3 length: 12; V gene: TRBV19; D gene: NA; J gene: TRBJ1-1; clone size: NA; CDR3 DNA: TGTGCCAGTAGTACTGCTTTTACTGAAGCTTTCTTT; CDR3 protein: CASSTAFTEAFF
CDR3 length: 15; V gene: TRBV6-5; D gene: TRBD1; J gene: TRBJ2-4; clone size: NA; CDR3 DNA: TGTGCCAGCCCCTTATTCTGGGACAGAAAAAACATTCAGTACTTC; CDR3 protein: CASPLFWDRKNIQYF
CDR3 length: 15; V gene: TRBV7-2; D gene: TRBD1; J gene: TRBJ1-3; clone size: NA; CDR3 DNA: TGTGCCAGCAGCTTACAGGGGGGTACTGGAAACACCATATATTTT; CDR3 protein: CASSLQGGTGNTIYF
CDR3 length: 15; V gene: TRBV7-8; D gene: NA; J gene: TRBJ2-5; clone size: NA; CDR3 DNA: TGTGCCAGCAGCTTAGCCGTACTAGCCCAAGAGACCCAGTACTTC; CDR3 protein: CASSLAVLAQETQYF
CDR3 length: 11; V gene: TRBV20-1; D gene: NA; J gene: TRBJ2-1; clone size: NA; CDR3 DNA: TGCAGTGCTAGACCCCCGGGATCCCAGTTCTTC; CDR3 protein: CSARPPGSQFF
CDR3 length: 11; V gene: TRBV20-1; D gene: NA; J gene: TRBJ2-7; clone size: NA; CDR3 DNA: TGCAGTGCTACCAGGTACCACGAGCAGTACTTC; CDR3 protein: CSATRYHEQYF
CDR3 length: 14; V gene: TRBV7-3; D gene: NA; J gene: TRBJ2-2; clone size: NA; CDR3 DNA: TGTGCCAGCAGACCATCGTCGGGCACCGGGGAGCTGTTTTTT; CDR3 protein: CASRPSSGTGELFF
CDR3 length: 15; V gene: TRBV3-1/TRBV3-2; D gene: NA; J gene: TRBJ1-4; clone size: NA; CDR3 DNA: TGTGCCAGCAGCTCGCGGGGCGGGCCAACCGAAAAACTGTTTTTT; CDR3 protein: CASSSRGGPTEKLFF